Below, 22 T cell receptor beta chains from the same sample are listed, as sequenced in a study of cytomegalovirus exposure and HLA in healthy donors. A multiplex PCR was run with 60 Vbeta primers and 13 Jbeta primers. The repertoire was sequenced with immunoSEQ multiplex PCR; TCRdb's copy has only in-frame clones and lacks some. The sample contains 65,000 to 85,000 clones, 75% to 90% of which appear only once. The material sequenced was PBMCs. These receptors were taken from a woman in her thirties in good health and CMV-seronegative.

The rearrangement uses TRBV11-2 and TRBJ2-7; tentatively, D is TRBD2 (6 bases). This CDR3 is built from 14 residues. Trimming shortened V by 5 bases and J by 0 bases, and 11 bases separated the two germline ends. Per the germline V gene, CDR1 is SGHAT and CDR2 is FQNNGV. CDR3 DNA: TGTGCCAGCAGCAACCGGGACTTCTCCTACGAGCAGTACTTC. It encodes CASSNRDFSYEQYF.

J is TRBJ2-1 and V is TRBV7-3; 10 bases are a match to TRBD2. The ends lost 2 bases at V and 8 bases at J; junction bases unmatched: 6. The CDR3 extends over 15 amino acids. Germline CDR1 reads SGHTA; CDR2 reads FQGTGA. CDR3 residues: CASSLDLAGADEQFF. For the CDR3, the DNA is TGTGCCAGCAGCTTAGATCTAGCGGGAGCCGATGAGCAGTTCTTC.

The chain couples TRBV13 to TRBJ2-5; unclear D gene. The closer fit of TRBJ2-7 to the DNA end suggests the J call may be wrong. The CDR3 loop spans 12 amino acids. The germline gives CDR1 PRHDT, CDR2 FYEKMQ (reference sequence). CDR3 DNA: TGTGCCAGCAGCTTAGAATCCTACGAGCAGTACTTC. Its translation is CASSLESYEQYF.

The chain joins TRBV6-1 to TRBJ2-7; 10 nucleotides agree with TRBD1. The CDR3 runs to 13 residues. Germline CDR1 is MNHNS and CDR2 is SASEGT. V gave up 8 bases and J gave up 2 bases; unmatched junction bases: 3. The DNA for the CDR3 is TGTGCCAGCCGGGACAGGGGCACCTACGAGCAGTACTTC. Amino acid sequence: CASRDRGTYEQYF.

CDR3 bases: TGTGCCAGCAGCCGGGACAGGGAATCTCAGCCCCAGCATTTT. Translated: CASSRDRESQPQHF. The gene calls are TRBV28 and TRBJ1-5; 9 bases agree with TRBD1. J was trimmed by 6 bases and V by 6 bases; bases with no gene match: 6. CDR1 is MDHEN, CDR2 SYDVKM, per germline. The CDR3 totals 14 residues.

DNA for the CDR3: TGTGCCAGCAGTGAAGACACCGGGCGGGAAGAGACCCAGTACTTC. Translation gives CASSEDTGREETQYF. The chain employs TRBV2 and TRBJ2-5; D may be TRBD2 (5 bases). Germline V gene lookup returns CDR1 SNHLY and CDR2 FYNNEI. CDR3 length equals 15 residues. Trimming cost V 1 base and J 3 bases, with 12 bases left between them.

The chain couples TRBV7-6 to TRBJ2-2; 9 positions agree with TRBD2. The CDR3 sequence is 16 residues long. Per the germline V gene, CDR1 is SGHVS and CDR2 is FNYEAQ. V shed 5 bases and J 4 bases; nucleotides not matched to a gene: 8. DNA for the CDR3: TGTGCCAGCAGCCCATCCCGCGGGAGGGCCACCGGGGAGCTGTTTTTT. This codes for CASSPSRGRATGELFF.

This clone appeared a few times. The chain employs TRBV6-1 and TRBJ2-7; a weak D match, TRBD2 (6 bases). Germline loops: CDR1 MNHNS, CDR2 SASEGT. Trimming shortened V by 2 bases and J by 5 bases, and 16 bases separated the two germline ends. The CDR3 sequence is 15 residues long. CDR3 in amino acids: CASSEPAPGLHEQYF. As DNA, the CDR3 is TGTGCCAGCAGTGAACCCGCCCCGGGACTCCACGAGCAGTACTTC.

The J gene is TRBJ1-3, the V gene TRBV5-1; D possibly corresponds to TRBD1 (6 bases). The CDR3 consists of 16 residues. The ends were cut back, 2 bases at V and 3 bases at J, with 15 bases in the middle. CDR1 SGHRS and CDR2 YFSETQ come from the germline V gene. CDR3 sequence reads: CASSFGRGTFGNTIYF. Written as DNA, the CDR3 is TGCGCCAGCAGCTTCGGCAGGGGAACGTTTGGAAACACCATATATTTT.

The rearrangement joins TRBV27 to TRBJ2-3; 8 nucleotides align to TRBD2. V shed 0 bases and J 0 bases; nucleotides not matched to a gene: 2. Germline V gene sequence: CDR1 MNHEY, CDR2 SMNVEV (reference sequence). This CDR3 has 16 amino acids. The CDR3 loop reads CASSLSGRASTDTQYF. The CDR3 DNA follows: TGTGCCAGCAGTTTATCCGGGAGGGCTAGCACAGATACGCAGTATTTT.

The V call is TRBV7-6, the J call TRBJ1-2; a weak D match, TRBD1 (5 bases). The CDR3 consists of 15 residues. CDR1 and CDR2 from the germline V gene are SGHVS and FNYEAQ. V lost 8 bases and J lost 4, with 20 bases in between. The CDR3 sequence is CASAAFGGSTYGYTF. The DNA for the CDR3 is TGTGCCAGCGCAGCCTTCGGGGGATCTACCTATGGCTACACCTTC.

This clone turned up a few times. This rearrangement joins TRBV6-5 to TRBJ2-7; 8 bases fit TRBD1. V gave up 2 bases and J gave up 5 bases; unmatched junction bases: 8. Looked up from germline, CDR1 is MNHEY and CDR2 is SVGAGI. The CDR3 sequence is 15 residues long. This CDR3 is CASSYVAGGFNEQYF. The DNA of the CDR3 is TGTGCCAGCAGTTACGTGGCAGGGGGCTTCAACGAGCAGTACTTC.

In nucleotides, the CDR3 is TGTGCCAGCCTTAGTGTAGCGGGGGCCTACAATGAGCAGTTCTTC. Its translation is CASLSVAGAYNEQFF. This chain connects TRBV27 to TRBJ2-1; TRBD2 matches 9 bases. The V segment lost 8 bases and the J segment 2 bases; nucleotides outside the gene matches: 7. Germline V gene sequence: CDR1 MNHEY, CDR2 SMNVEV (reference sequence). The CDR3 spans 15 residues.

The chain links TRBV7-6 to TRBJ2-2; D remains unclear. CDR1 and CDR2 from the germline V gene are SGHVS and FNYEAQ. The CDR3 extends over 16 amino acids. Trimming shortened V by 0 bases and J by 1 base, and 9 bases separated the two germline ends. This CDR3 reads CASSLARLVNTGELFF. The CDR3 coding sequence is TGTGCCAGCAGCTTAGCGCGGCTAGTGAACACCGGGGAGCTGTTTTTT.

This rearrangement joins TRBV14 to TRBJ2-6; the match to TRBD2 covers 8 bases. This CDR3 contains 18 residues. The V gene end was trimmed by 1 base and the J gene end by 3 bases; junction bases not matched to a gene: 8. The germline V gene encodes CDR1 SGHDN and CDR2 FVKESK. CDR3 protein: CASSQVLTGGDGANVLTF. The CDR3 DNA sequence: TGTGCCAGCAGCCAAGTTTTAACGGGAGGGGATGGGGCCAACGTCCTGACTTTC.

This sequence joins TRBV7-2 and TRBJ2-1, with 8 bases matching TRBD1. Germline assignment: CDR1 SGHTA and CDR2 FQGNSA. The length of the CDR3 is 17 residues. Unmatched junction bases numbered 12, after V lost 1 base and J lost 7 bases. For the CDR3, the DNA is TGTGCCAGCAGCTTAGTGGGGACAGGTTTTGAGGGGAATGAGCAGTTCTTC. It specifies CASSLVGTGFEGNEQFF.

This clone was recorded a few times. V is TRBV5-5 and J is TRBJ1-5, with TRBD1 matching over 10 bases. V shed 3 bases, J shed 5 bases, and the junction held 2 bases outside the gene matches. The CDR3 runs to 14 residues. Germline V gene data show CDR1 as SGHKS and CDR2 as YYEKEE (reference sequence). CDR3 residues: CASSWTGGDQPQHF. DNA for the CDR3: TGTGCCAGCAGCTGGACAGGGGGTGATCAGCCCCAGCATTTT.

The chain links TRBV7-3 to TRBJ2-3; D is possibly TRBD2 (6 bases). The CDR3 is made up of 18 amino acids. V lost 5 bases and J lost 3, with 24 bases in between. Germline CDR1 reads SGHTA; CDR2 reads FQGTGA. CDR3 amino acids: CASSPDPPVAGTTDTQYF. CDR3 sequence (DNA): TGTGCCAGCAGCCCGGACCCCCCCGTCGCGGGGACTACAGATACGCAGTATTTT.

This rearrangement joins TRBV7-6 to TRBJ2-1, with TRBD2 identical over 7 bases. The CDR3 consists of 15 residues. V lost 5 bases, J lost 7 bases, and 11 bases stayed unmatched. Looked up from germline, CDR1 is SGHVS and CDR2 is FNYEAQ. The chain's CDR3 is CASSPAGGGRNEQFF. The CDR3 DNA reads TGTGCCAGCAGCCCCGCCGGGGGAGGGCGGAATGAGCAGTTCTTC.

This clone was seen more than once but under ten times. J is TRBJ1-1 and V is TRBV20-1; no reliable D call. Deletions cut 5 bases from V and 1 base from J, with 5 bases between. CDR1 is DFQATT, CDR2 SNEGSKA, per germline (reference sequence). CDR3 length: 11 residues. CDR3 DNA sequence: TGCAGTGCTCGGGGGAACACTGAAGCTTTCTTT. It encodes CSARGNTEAFF.

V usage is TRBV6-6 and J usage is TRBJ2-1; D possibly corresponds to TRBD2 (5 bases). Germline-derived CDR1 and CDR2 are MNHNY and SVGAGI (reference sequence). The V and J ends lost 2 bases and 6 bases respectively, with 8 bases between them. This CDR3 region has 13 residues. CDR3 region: CASSYIEGNEQFF. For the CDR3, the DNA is TGTGCCAGCAGTTACATTGAGGGCAATGAGCAGTTCTTC.

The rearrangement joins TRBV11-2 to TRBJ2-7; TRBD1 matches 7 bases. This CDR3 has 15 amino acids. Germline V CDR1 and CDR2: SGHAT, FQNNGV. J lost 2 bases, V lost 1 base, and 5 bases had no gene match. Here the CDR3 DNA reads TGTGCCAGCAGCTTAGGACCCGGACAGGCCTACGAGCAGTACTTC. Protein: CASSLGPGQAYEQYF. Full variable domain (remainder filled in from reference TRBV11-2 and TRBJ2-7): EAGVAQSPRYKIIEKRQSVAFWCNPISGHATLYWYQQILGQGPKLLIQFQNNGVVDDSQLPKDRFSAERLKGVDSTLKIQPAKLEDSAVYLCASSLGPGQAYEQYFGPGTRLTVT.